The 19 T cell receptor beta chains given below trace back to one sample, sequenced in a study of T cells after yellow fever vaccination. TCRdb independently ran MiXCR on the 5' RACE reads; one entry per CDR3 protein. The data hold hundreds of thousands of distinct CDR3 sequences, with 20% to 25% observed a single time. The sample here was PBMCs, taken roughly 20 days after the first yellow fever vaccination. Receptors originate from a man aged 18 to 30 who received the YFV17D yellow fever vaccine.

The chain has TRBV12-3 or TRBV12-4 and TRBJ2-3; perhaps TRBD2 as D (5 bases). This CDR3 is built from 13 residues. Trimming pared 5 bases from V and 4 bases from J, leaving 10 bases between. This CDR3 is CASSGEGSDTQYF. The CDR3 DNA reads as TGTGCCAGCAGTGGAGAGGGATCAGATACGCAGTATTTT.

In this sample, this clonotype turned up a few times. The CDR3 region has the DNA TGTGCCAGCAGTTCGATAATGGGCTACACCTTC. It specifies CASSSIMGYTF. The chain uses TRBV28 and TRBJ1-2; no clear D gene. CDR1 is MDHEN and CDR2 is SYDVKM in the germline V gene. V lost 4 bases and J lost 8, with 8 bases in between. CDR3 length: 11 amino acids.

This chain connects TRBV12-3 or TRBV12-4 to TRBJ2-1, with 8 bases that match TRBD2. The CDR3 extends over 13 amino acids. J was trimmed by 3 bases and V by 8 bases; bases with no gene match: 3. CDR3 sequence (DNA): TGTGCCAGCTCGACTAGCGACTACAATGAGCAGTTCTTC. This translates into CASSTSDYNEQFF.

The rearrangement uses TRBV20-1 and TRBJ2-1; D is perhaps TRBD2 (6 bases). This CDR3 region has 17 residues. V lost 0 bases to trimming and J lost 10 bases, with 25 bases between them. Germline V gene lookup returns CDR1 DFQATT and CDR2 SNEGSKA (reference sequence). CDR3 region: CSARDRGEAGVLGEQFF. The CDR3 bases are TGCAGTGCTAGAGATCGTGGGGAAGCGGGCGTCCTCGGGGAGCAGTTCTTC.

V is TRBV29-1 and J is TRBJ1-3, with D unresolved. Deletions cut 6 bases from V and 8 bases from J, with 8 bases between. Germline CDR1 SQVTM, CDR2 ANQGSEA. The CDR3 runs to 10 residues. Here the CDR3 reads CSVVKDTIYF. The CDR3 bases are TGCAGCGTGGTGAAGGACACCATATATTTT.

The J gene is TRBJ2-1, the V gene TRBV9, with D possibly being TRBD1 or TRBD2 (5 bases each). Trimming shortened V by 3 bases and J by 2 bases, and 15 bases separated the two germline ends. Germline CDR1 and CDR2: SGDLS and YYNGEE. The CDR3 runs to 16 residues. CDR3: CASSADGTDAYNEQFF. The CDR3 bases are TGTGCCAGCAGCGCCGACGGGACGGACGCCTACAATGAGCAGTTCTTC.

This clonotype was found many times. The V gene is TRBV18, the J gene TRBJ1-2; 8 nucleotides line up with TRBD1. The CDR3 sequence is 14 residues long. Germline CDR1 and CDR2: KGHSH and LQKENI. V trimming: 2 bases; J trimming: 3 bases; junction bases outside the gene matches: 2. CDR3 sequence (DNA): TGTGCCAGCTCACCAGGACAGGGTGACTATGGCTACACCTTC. Encoded protein: CASSPGQGDYGYTF.

The chain links TRBV7-9 to TRBJ2-7; 10 bases fit TRBD1. The germline gives CDR1 SEHNR, CDR2 FQNEAQ (reference sequence). The CDR3 spans 15 residues. J gave up 6 bases and V 4 bases, and 9 bases lay outside the gene matches. The DNA of the CDR3 is TGTGCCAGCAGCTATGCCGGGACAGGGGTTGGCGAGCAGTACGTC. Protein sequence: CASSYAGTGVGEQYV.

This clonotype appeared a few times. The chain recombines TRBV11-2 with TRBJ2-1; D is possibly TRBD2 (5 bases). The CDR3 totals 18 residues. V was trimmed by 8 bases and J by 7 bases, leaving 30 bases between them. Germline values: CDR1 SGHAT, CDR2 FQNNGV. The CDR3 DNA reads as TGTGCCAGCCGAAACACTTTCTCGGGATTACGGGCCGTGAATGAGCAGTTCTTC. It codes for CASRNTFSGLRAVNEQFF.

This chain connects TRBV3-1 to TRBJ2-1; 7 nucleotides align to TRBD2. CDR3 size: 18 residues. The ends lost 0 bases at V and 0 bases at J; junction bases unmatched: 8. Germline V lookup: CDR1 LGHDT, CDR2 YNNKEL (reference sequence). The CDR3 DNA reads TGTGCCAGCAGCCAAGATTGGCTAGCGGTAAGCTCCTACAATGAGCAGTTCTTC. Its translation: CASSQDWLAVSSYNEQFF.

This clonotype was counted between two and nine times. The chain has TRBV7-2 and TRBJ2-5; 8 bases agree with TRBD1. The CDR3 is made up of 17 amino acids. Germline V gene lookup returns CDR1 SGHTA and CDR2 FQGNSA. J gave up 3 bases and V 1 base, and 10 bases lay outside the gene matches. The CDR3 here is CASSLVSGGQGEETQYF. Written as DNA, the CDR3 is TGTGCCAGCAGCTTAGTAAGTGGAGGACAGGGTGAAGAGACCCAGTACTTC.

This clonotype came up a few times. This chain joins TRBV5-1 and TRBJ1-5, with D unresolved. In germline, CDR1 is SGHRS, CDR2 YFSETQ. This CDR3 is built from 13 residues. Trimming cost V 4 bases and J 8 bases, with 13 bases left between them. The CDR3 coding sequence is TGCGCCAGCAGCAGGGCTGGGCGGGAGCCCCAGCATTTT. It yields the protein CASSRAGREPQHF.

The rearrangement links TRBV7-7 to TRBJ2-5; perhaps TRBD1 as D (5 bases). Germline CDR1 reads SSHAT; CDR2 reads FNYEAQ (reference sequence). The V end lost 1 base, the J end lost 5 bases, and 14 bases lay between the germline ends. The CDR3 consists of 15 residues. CDR3: CASSLDSRGMETQYF. Written as DNA, the CDR3 is TGTGCCAGCAGCTTAGACTCAAGGGGCATGGAGACCCAGTACTTC.

This clonotype was detected only a few times. The rearrangement joins TRBV3-1 to TRBJ2-5; 8 nucleotides agree with TRBD2. V trimming: 2 bases; J trimming: 4 bases; junction bases outside the gene matches: 6. CDR3 length: 15 amino acids. From germline, CDR1 is LGHDT and CDR2 YNNKEL (reference sequence). CDR3 region: CASSQPGGPTETQYF. The DNA for the CDR3 is TGTGCCAGCAGCCAACCGGGGGGGCCCACAGAGACCCAGTACTTC.

This clonotype was picked up a small number of times. The rearrangement uses TRBV6-1 and TRBJ1-2, with 7 bases that match TRBD1. V dropped 8 bases and J dropped 6; count of bases not matched to a gene: 15. Germline-derived CDR1 and CDR2 are MNHNS and SASEGT. The CDR3 sequence is 15 residues long. CDR3 in DNA: TGTGCCAGCGCCGACCGGGACAGCCCTCGTCATGGCTACACCTTC. Translating it yields CASADRDSPRHGYTF.

V and J are TRBV19 and TRBJ1-1; 8 bases agree with TRBD1. The V segment lost 6 bases and the J segment 4 bases; nucleotides outside the gene matches: 4. This CDR3 has 13 residues. Germline V lookup: CDR1 LNHDA, CDR2 SQIVND (reference sequence). CDR3 sequence (DNA): TGTGCCAGTAGCCAACAGGGGGTCACTGAAGCTTTCTTT. Protein: CASSQQGVTEAFF.

V is TRBV5-1 and J is TRBJ2-5, with no clear D. The CDR3 spans 13 residues. Per germline, CDR1 SGHRS and CDR2 YFSETQ. V was pared by 2 bases and J by 5 bases, with 10 bases between. CDR3 protein: CASSFQSGETQYF. For the CDR3, the DNA is TGCGCCAGCAGCTTTCAGTCGGGTGAGACCCAGTACTTC. Looking up the rest from reference TRBV5-1 and TRBJ2-5 gives the full variable domain: KAGVTQTPRYLIKTRGQQVTLSCSPISGHRSVSWYQQTPGQGLQFLFEYFSETQRNKGNFPGRFSGRQFSNSRSEMNVSTLELGDSALYLCASSFQSGETQYFGPGTRLLVL.

This clonotype showed up many times. The rearrangement joins TRBV5-1 to TRBJ2-7, with D unclear. The CDR3 consists of 12 residues. Germline loops: CDR1 SGHRS, CDR2 YFSETQ. The ends were cut back, 7 bases at V and 5 bases at J, with 13 bases in the middle. CDR3: CASGLGMDEQYF. The CDR3 coding sequence is TGCGCCAGCGGCCTAGGGATGGACGAGCAGTACTTC.

The chain combines TRBV6-5 with TRBJ2-7, with a tentative D call TRBD1 (7 bases). The germline V gene has CDR1 MNHEY and CDR2 SVGAGI. Between the trimmed V and J ends, which lost 3 bases and 4 bases, there was a span of 13 bases. The length of the CDR3 is 14 residues. The CDR3 region is CASSYAGGYYEQYF. CDR3 DNA: TGTGCCAGCAGTTATGCAGGGGGGTATTACGAGCAGTACTTC.